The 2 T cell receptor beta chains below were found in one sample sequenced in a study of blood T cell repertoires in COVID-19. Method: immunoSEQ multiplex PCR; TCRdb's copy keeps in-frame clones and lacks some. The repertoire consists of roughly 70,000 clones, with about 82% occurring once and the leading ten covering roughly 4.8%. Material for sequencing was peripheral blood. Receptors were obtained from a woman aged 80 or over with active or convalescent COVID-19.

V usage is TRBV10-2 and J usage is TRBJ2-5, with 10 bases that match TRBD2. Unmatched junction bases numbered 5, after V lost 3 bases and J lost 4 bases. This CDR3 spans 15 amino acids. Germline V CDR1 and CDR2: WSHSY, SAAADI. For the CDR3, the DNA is TGCGCCAGCAGTGAAGCGGGGGGGATTCTAGAGACCCAGTACTTC. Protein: CASSEAGGILETQYF.

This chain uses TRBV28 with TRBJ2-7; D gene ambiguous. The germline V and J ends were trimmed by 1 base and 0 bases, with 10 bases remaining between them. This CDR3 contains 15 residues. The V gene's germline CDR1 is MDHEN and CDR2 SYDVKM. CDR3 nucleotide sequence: TGTGCCAGCAGTTTATCCCGACACGGCTCCTACGAGCAGTACTTC. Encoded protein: CASSLSRHGSYEQYF.